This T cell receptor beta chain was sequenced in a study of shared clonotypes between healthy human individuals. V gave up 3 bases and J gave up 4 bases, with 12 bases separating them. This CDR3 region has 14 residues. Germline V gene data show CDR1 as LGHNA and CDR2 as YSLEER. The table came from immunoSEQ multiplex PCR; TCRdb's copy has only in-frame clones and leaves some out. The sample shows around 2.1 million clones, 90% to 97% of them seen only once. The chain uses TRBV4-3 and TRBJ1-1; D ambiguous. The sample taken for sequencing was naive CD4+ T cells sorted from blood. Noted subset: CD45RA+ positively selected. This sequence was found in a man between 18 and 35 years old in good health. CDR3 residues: CASSQATLGTEAFF. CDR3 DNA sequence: TGCGCCAGCAGCCAGGCCACCTTAGGCACTGAAGCTTTCTTT.